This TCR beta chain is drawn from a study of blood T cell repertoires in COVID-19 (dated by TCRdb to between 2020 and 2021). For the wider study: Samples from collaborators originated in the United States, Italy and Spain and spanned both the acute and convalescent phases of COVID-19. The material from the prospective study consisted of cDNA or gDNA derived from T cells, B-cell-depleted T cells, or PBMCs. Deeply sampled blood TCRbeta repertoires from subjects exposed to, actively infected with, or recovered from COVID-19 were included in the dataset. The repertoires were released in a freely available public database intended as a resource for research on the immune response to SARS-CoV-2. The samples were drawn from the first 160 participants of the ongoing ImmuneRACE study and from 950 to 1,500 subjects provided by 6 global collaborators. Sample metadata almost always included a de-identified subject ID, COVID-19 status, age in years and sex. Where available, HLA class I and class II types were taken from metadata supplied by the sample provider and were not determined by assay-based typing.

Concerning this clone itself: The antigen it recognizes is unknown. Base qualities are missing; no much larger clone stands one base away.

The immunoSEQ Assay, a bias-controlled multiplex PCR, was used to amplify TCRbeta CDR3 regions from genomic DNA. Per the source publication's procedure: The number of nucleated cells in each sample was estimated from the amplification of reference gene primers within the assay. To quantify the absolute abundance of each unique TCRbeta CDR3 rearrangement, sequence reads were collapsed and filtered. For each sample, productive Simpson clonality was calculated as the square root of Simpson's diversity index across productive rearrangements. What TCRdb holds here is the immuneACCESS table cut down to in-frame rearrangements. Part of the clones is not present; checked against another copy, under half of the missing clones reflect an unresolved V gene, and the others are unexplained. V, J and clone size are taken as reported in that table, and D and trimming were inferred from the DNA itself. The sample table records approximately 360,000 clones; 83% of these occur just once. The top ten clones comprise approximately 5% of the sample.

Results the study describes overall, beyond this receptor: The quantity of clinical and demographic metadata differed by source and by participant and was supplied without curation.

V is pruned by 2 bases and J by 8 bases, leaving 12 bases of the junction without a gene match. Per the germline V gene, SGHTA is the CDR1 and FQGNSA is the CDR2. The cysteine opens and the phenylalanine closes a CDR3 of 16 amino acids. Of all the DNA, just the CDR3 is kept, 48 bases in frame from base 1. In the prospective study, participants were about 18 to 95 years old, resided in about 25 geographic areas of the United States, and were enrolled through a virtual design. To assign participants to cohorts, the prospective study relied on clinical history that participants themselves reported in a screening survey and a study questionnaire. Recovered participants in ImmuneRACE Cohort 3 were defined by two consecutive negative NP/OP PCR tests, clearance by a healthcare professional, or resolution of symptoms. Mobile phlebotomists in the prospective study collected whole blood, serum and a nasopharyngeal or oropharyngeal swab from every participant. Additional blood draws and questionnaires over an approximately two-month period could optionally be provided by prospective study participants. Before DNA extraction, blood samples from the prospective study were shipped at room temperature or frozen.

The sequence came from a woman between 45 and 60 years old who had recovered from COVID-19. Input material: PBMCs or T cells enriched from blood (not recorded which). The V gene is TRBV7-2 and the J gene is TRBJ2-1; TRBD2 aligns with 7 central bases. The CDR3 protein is CASSLRRGSPGHEQFF. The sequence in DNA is TGTGCCAGCAGCTTACGGCGGGGGTCCCCGGGGCATGAGCAGTTCTTC.